The 10 T cell receptor beta chains in this list originate from one sample, sequenced in a study of cytomegalovirus exposure and HLA in healthy donors. Primers: 60 Vbeta forward and 13 Jbeta reverse. Sequenced by immunoSEQ multiplex PCR; TCRdb stores in-frame clones only, minus some. Of some 110,000 clones listed, more than 60% were seen once; the top ten hold roughly 8.6%. Material: PBMCs. Source of these receptors: a woman aged 40 to 50 in good health and CMV-seropositive.

The chain links TRBV6-5 to TRBJ2-7, with 8 bases matching TRBD2. CDR1 and CDR2 from the germline V gene are MNHEY and SVGAGI. V was clipped by 8 bases and J by 3 bases; unmatched bases: 9. The CDR3 length is 14 residues. CDR3 amino acids: CASGGGSGSYEQYF. CDR3 sequence (DNA): TGTGCCAGCGGGGGGGGAAGCGGGAGCTACGAGCAGTACTTC.

A few counts support this clone. J is TRBJ2-5 and V is TRBV5-6; 7 bases align to TRBD1. This CDR3 contains 14 residues. Germline CDR1 reads SGHDT; CDR2 reads YYEEEE. J was trimmed by 1 base and V by 1 base; bases with no gene match: 1. This chain's CDR3 is CASSLRQGQETQYF. For the CDR3, the DNA is TGTGCCAGCAGCTTGCGACAGGGCCAAGAGACCCAGTACTTC.

A few counts support this clone. The chain has TRBV5-1 and TRBJ2-4, with D uncertain. The CDR3 spans 15 residues. V lost 5 bases and J 2 bases, leaving 14 bases between the germline ends. From germline, CDR1 is SGHRS and CDR2 YFSETQ. CDR3 region: CASSAEVGSKNIQYF. CDR3 bases: TGCGCCAGCAGTGCCGAAGTCGGGTCCAAAAACATTCAGTACTTC. Full variable domain (outside the CDR3, taken from reference TRBV5-1 and TRBJ2-4): KAGVTQTPRYLIKTRGQQVTLSCSPISGHRSVSWYQQTPGQGLQFLFEYFSETQRNKGNFPGRFSGRQFSNSRSEMNVSTLELGDSALYLCASSAEVGSKNIQYFGAGTRLSVL.

J is TRBJ1-2 and V is TRBV7-9, with unresolved D. The germline V gene encodes CDR1 SEHNR and CDR2 FQNEAQ (reference sequence). Trimming stripped 5 bases from V and 4 bases from J, with 14 bases between. The CDR3 contains 14 residues. The CDR3 reads CASSTSDTLYGYTF. The CDR3 DNA reads TGTGCCAGCAGCACCTCCGACACCCTCTATGGCTACACCTTC.

This sequence joins TRBV10-3 and TRBJ1-3, with a tentative D call TRBD1 (5 bases). Deletions cut 10 bases from V and 0 bases from J, with 13 bases between. The germline V gene has CDR1 ENHRY and CDR2 SYGVKD. The CDR3 covers 14 residues. The CDR3: CATRDSPSGNTIYF. In DNA, the CDR3 is TGTGCCACCCGAGACAGCCCCTCTGGAAACACCATATATTTT.

The chain recombines TRBV11-3 with TRBJ2-5, with TRBD2 as a possible D gene (7 bases). Germline CDR1 reads SGHNT; CDR2 reads YENEEA. This CDR3 region has 13 residues. The germline V and J ends were trimmed by 10 bases and 5 bases, with 17 bases remaining between them. The CDR3 here is CATAGALRETQYF. The CDR3 region has the DNA TGTGCCACCGCGGGGGCCCTTAGGGAGACCCAGTACTTC.

The chain couples TRBV18 to TRBJ2-7, with 7 nucleotides matching TRBD2. The CDR3 covers 15 residues. Germline lookup yields CDR1 KGHSH and CDR2 LQKENI. V dropped 3 bases and J dropped 0; count of bases not matched to a gene: 5. The CDR3 reads CASSPQGGASYEQYF. The CDR3 DNA sequence: TGTGCCAGCTCACCCCAGGGAGGGGCCTCCTACGAGCAGTACTTC. Drawing the rest from reference TRBV18 and TRBJ2-7, the complete variable domain is NAGVMQNPRHLVRRRGQEARLRCSPMKGHSHVYWYRQLPEEGLKFMVYLQKENIIDESGMPKERFSAEFPKEGPSILRIQQVVRGDSAAYFCASSPQGGASYEQYFGPGTRLTVT.

The CDR3 reads CASSYGAGGNEQFF. The CDR3 DNA reads as TGTGCCAGCAGTTACGGGGCGGGAGGGAATGAGCAGTTCTTC. The chain recombines TRBV6-5 with TRBJ2-1; 9 bases are shared with TRBD2. V lost 2 bases and J lost 7; bases outside the gene matches: 3. Germline CDR1 MNHEY, CDR2 SVGAGI. The CDR3 sequence is 14 residues long.

V is TRBV15 and J is TRBJ2-1; TRBD1 might be the D (6 bases). Germline CDR1 reads LNHNV; CDR2 reads YYDKDF (reference sequence). The CDR3 extends over 16 amino acids. Trimming stripped 1 base from V and 2 bases from J, with 12 bases between. The CDR3 coding sequence is TGTGCCACCAGCAGAGCCTCAACAGGGACCTACAATGAGCAGTTCTTC. As protein: CATSRASTGTYNEQFF.

J is TRBJ2-1 and V is TRBV19; 7 positions match TRBD2. V was pared by 7 bases and J by 4 bases, with 7 bases of the junction left unmatched. This CDR3 is built from 14 residues. Looked up from germline, CDR1 is LNHDA and CDR2 is SQIVND (reference sequence). The CDR3 region is CASTASGIYNEQFF. CDR3 coding DNA: TGTGCCAGTACCGCTAGCGGAATATACAATGAGCAGTTCTTC.